This T cell receptor beta chain is drawn from a study of cytomegalovirus exposure and HLA in healthy donors. Study observations and caveats: Follow-up analysis later connected one missense variant in DCLRE1C with trimming of TCR beta V- and J-genes. According to reports, the classifier identified cytomegalovirus status with high specificity and sensitivity. In most subjects, TCR beta sequences reportedly gave accurate predictions of HLA-A and HLA-B alleles.

Trimming took 6 bases from V and 2 from J; bases not matched to a gene: 3. CDR1 and CDR2 from the germline V gene are MNHNS and SASEGT. CDR3 length: 15 residues. With regard to this clone: Its antigen is not identified.

PCR employed 60 Vbeta and 13 Jbeta primers. TCRdb's table, derived via immunoSEQ multiplex PCR, lists solely in-frame clones and lacks some. The sample shows approximately 100,000 clones, 60% to 80% of them seen only once. The clonotype originates from a man aged 50 to 59 in good health and CMV-seropositive. Sample: PBMCs. The chain employs TRBV6-1 and TRBJ2-5; 13 bases align to TRBD2. The chain's CDR3 is CASRGLAGNQETQYF. DNA of the CDR3: TGTGCCAGCAGGGGACTAGCGGGAAATCAAGAGACCCAGTACTTC.